Ten or more counts support the clone carrying this T cell receptor beta chain. Its cognate antigen is unknown. The data are from a study of regulatory T cells in long-lasting Graves disease. The sample's time point: newly diagnosed GD, antithyroid drugs for less than 3 months. There was RNA extracted from PBMCs, and the TCR library was made from it. Graves' disease diagnosis relied on American Thyroid Association guidelines. Roughly 10 milliliters of peripheral blood went into EDTA tubes. The CDR3 contains 14 residues. The trim removed 7 bases at V and 7 bases at J, leaving 11 bases unmatched. Germline V gene data show CDR1 as MNHNS and CDR2 as SASEGT. With iRepertoire HTBI primers and Arm-PCR of CDR3 regions, TCR beta libraries were built. Each CDR3 protein is one row after TCRdb ran MiXCR on the multiplex PCR reads. The data show approximately 210,000 distinct CDR3 sequences, around 20% seen once. General study findings and limits: Newly diagnosed disease favored TRBV20-1 and TRBJ2-1 over persistent disease.

The input for sequencing was peripheral blood mononuclear cells (PBMCs), taken at new diagnosis, from a patient treated with antithyroid drugs. This chain links TRBV6-1 with TRBJ2-3, with 7 bases aligning to TRBD2. The receptor comes from a female donor with Graves disease. DNA of the CDR3: TGTGCCAGCACCAACGGGGCGGGAGTGAATACGCAGTATTTT. Translated, it gives CASTNGAGVNTQYF.